The 8 T cell receptor beta chains below come from one sample, sequenced in a study of cytomegalovirus exposure and HLA in healthy donors. PCR involved 60 Vbeta and 13 Jbeta primers. The method was immunoSEQ multiplex PCR; TCRdb's version includes in-frame clones alone and lacks a portion of them. The repertoire has 150,000 to 200,000 clones, approximately 71% of them found once; the top ten carry approximately 5.6%. Sequenced input: PBMCs. The receptors were sampled from a young woman in good health and CMV-seropositive.

The chain uses TRBV19 and TRBJ2-7, with TRBD2 identical over 7 bases. V gave up 4 bases and J gave up 2 bases; unmatched junction bases: 8. CDR3 length: 15 amino acids. Looked up from germline, CDR1 is LNHDA and CDR2 is SQIVND (reference sequence). The CDR3 region is CASSTAGTAPYEQYF. The CDR3 nucleotides are TGTGCCAGTAGTACAGCGGGAACCGCTCCCTACGAGCAGTACTTC.

The rearrangement links TRBV4-1 to TRBJ1-5; perhaps TRBD1 as D (5 bases). This CDR3 is built from 17 residues. From germline, CDR1 is MGHRA and CDR2 YSYEKL. Trimming cost V 2 bases and J 7 bases, with 21 bases left between them. CDR3 sequence: CASSQTSRGPRDQPQHF. In DNA form, the CDR3 reads TGCGCCAGCAGCCAAACGTCGAGGGGCCCGCGGGACCAGCCCCAGCATTTT.

This chain links TRBV7-2 with TRBJ2-7, with 11 bases fitting TRBD1. The CDR3 runs to 15 residues. Germline V lookup: CDR1 SGHTA, CDR2 FQGNSA. Losses at the gene ends were 1 base for V and 5 bases for J; bases not matched to a gene: 4. This CDR3 is CASSLVGQGANEQYF. In DNA, the CDR3 is TGTGCCAGCAGCTTAGTAGGACAGGGGGCTAACGAGCAGTACTTC.

The rearrangement links TRBV14 to TRBJ2-1, with 9 bases matching TRBD1. The CDR3 length is 17 residues. Trimming cost V 4 bases and J 9 bases; bases outside gene matches: 16. Germline V gene sequence: CDR1 SGHDN, CDR2 FVKESK. CDR3 protein: CASSLWTGVISVGEQFF. As DNA, the CDR3 is TGTGCCAGCAGCCTATGGACAGGGGTCATATCAGTCGGTGAGCAGTTCTTC.

In regard to this clone: The germline gene is not matched at one end of the junction; a read error may be the cause. The J gene is TRBJ1-2, the V gene TRBV11-2; D gene uncertain. Germline-derived CDR1 and CDR2 are SGHAT and FQNNGV. The CDR3 contains 15 residues. The CDR3 reads CASSLGRAANYGYTF. The DNA for the CDR3 is TGTGCCAGCAGTTTAGGGAGGGCAGCTAACTATGGCTACACCTTC.

J is TRBJ1-6 and V is TRBV7-2, with D perhaps TRBD1 (5 bases). The V and J ends lost 5 bases and 10 bases respectively, with 18 bases between them. The CDR3 has 15 amino acids. The germline V gene has CDR1 SGHTA and CDR2 FQGNSA. This CDR3 reads CASSRGYGIRSPLHF. The CDR3 DNA reads TGTGCCAGCAGCCGGGGGTACGGTATTCGCTCACCCCTCCACTTT.

This chain connects TRBV6-4 to TRBJ1-6; D unresolved. Germline lookup yields CDR1 MRHNA and CDR2 SNTAGT. The CDR3 is 12 amino acids. Trimming cost V 0 bases and J 13 bases, with 7 bases left between them. CDR3 nucleotides: TGTGCCAGCAGTGACTCGCGGGTCCCCCTCCACTTT. This codes for CASSDSRVPLHF.

This clone was observed a few times. The chain's CDR3 is CASSRQGGSEGYTF. CDR3 nucleotides: TGTGCCAGCAGCCGACAGGGGGGATCAGAGGGCTACACCTTC. The chain links TRBV6-5 to TRBJ1-2; the match to TRBD1 covers 9 bases. Germline CDR1 reads MNHEY; CDR2 reads SVGAGI. CDR3 length equals 14 residues. V gave up 6 bases and J gave up 8 bases; unmatched junction bases: 10.